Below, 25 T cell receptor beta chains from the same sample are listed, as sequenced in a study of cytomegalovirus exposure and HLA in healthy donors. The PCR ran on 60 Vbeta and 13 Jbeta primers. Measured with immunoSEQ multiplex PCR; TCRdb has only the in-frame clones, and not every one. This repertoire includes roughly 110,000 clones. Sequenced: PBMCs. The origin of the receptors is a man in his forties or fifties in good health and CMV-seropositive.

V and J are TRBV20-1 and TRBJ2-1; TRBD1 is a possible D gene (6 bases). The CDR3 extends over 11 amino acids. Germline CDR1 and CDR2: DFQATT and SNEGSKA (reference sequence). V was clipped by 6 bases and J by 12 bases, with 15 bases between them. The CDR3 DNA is TGCAGTGCAACTCGGGACATATGGCAGTTCTTC. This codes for CSATRDIWQFF.

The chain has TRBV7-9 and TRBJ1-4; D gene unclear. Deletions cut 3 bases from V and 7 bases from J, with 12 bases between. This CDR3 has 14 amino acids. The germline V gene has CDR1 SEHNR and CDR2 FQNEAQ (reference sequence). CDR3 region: CASSLGTAGEKLFF. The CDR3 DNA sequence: TGTGCCAGCAGCTTGGGCACGGCCGGTGAAAAACTGTTTTTT.

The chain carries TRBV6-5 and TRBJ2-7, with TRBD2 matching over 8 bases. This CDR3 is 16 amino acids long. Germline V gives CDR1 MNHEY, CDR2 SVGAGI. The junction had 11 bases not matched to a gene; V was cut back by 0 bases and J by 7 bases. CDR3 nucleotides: TGTGCCAGCAGTTACTCGATTCTGACTAGCGCGATGGAGCAGTACTTC. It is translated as CASSYSILTSAMEQYF.

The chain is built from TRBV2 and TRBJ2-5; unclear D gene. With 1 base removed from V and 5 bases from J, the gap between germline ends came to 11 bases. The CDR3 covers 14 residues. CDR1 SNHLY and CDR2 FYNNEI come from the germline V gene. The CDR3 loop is CASSEGLMRETQYF. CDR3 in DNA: TGTGCCAGCAGTGAAGGGTTAATGAGGGAGACCCAGTACTTC.

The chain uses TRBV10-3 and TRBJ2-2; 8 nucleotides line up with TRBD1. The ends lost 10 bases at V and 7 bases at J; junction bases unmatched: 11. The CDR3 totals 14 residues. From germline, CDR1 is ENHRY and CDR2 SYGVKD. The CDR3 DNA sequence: TGTGCCACCCTCAGCCAGGGGGCTGGCGGGGAGCTGTTTTTT. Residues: CATLSQGAGGELFF.

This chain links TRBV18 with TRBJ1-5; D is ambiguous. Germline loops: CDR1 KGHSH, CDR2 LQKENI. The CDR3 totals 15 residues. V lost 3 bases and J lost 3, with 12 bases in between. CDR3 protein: CASSPAGVNNQPQHF. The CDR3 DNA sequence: TGTGCCAGCTCACCTGCCGGAGTCAACAATCAGCCCCAGCATTTT.

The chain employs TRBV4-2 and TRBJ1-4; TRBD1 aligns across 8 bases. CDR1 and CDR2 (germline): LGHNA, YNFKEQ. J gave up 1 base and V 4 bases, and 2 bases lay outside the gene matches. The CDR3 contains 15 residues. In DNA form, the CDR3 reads TGTGCCAGCAGCCTTGACAGGGGAACTAATGAAAAACTGTTTTTT. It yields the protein CASSLDRGTNEKLFF.

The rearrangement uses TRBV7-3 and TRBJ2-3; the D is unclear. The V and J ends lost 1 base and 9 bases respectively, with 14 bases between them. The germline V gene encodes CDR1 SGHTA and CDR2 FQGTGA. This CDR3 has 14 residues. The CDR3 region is CASSLSFGEATQYF. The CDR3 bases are TGTGCCAGCAGCTTAAGTTTCGGCGAGGCGACGCAGTATTTT.

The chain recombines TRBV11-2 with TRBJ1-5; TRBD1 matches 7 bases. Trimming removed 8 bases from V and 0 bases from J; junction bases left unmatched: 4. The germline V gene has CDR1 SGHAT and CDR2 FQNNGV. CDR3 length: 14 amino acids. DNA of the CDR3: TGTGCCAGCCGGGACAGTGATAGCAATCAGCCCCAGCATTTT. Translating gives CASRDSDSNQPQHF.

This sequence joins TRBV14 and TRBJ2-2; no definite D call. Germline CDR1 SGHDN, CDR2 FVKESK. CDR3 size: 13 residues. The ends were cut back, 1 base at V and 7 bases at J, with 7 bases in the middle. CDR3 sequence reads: CASSQVPGGELFF. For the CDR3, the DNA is TGTGCCAGCAGCCAAGTCCCGGGCGGGGAGCTGTTTTTT.

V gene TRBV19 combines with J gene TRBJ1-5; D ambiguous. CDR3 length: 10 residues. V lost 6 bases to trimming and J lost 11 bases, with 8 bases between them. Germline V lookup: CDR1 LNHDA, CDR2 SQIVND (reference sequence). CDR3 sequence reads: CASSSGAQHF. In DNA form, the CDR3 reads TGTGCCAGTAGCTCCGGGGCCCAGCATTTT.

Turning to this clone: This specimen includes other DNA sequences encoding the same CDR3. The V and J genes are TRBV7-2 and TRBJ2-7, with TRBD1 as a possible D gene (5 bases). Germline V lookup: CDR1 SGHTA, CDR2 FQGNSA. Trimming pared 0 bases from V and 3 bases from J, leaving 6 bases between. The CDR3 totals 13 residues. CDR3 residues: CASSLAGDYEQYF. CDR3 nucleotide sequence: TGTGCCAGCAGCTTAGCAGGGGACTACGAGCAGTACTTC.

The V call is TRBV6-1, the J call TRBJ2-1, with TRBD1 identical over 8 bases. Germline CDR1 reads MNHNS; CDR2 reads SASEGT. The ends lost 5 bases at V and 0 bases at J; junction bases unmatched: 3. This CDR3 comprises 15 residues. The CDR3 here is CASSPGQDSYNEQFF. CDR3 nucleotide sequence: TGTGCCAGCAGTCCGGGACAGGACTCCTACAATGAGCAGTTCTTC.

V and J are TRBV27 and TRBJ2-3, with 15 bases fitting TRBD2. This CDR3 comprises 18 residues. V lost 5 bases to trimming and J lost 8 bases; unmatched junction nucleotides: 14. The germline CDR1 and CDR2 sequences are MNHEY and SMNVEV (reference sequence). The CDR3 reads CASSIRTSGRAPVSTQYF. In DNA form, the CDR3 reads TGTGCCAGCAGTATCCGGACTAGCGGGAGGGCTCCCGTGAGTACGCAGTATTTT.

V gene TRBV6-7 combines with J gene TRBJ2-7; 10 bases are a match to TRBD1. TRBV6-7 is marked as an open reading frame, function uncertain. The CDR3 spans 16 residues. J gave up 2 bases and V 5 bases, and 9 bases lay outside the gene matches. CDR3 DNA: TGTGCCAGCAGTCTACACGGGACAGGGGCGACCTACGAGCAGTACTTC. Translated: CASSLHGTGATYEQYF.

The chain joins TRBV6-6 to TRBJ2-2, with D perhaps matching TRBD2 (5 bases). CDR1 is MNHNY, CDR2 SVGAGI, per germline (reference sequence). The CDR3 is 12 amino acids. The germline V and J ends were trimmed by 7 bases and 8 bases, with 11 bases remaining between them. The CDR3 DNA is TGTGCCAGCACTACCGGACTGGGGGAGCTGTTTTTT. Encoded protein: CASTTGLGELFF.

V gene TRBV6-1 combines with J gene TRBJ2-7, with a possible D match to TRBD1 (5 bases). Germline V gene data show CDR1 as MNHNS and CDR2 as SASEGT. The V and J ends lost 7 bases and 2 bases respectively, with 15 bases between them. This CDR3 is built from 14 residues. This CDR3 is CASTNNRFTYEQYF. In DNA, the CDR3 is TGTGCCAGCACGAACAACAGGTTTACCTACGAGCAGTACTTC.

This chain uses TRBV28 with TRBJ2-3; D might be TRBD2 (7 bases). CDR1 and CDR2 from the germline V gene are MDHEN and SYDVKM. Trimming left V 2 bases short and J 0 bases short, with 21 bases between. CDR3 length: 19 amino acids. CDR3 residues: CASSLGGASGRPSTDTQYF. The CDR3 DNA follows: TGTGCCAGCAGTTTAGGGGGGGCTAGCGGTAGACCTAGCACAGATACGCAGTATTTT.

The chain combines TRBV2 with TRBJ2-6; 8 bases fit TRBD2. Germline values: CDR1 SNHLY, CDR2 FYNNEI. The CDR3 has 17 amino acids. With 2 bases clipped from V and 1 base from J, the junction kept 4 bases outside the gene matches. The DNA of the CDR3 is TGTGCCAGCAGTGAATGGGCTAGCGGGTCTGGGGCCAACGTCCTGACTTTC. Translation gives CASSEWASGSGANVLTF.

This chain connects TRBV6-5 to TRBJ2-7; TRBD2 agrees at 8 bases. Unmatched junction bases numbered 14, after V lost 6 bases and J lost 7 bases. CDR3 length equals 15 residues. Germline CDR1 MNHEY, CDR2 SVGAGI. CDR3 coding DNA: TGTGCCAGCAGCCCTAAGCCGGGGGGGTTTGGAGAGCAGTACTTC. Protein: CASSPKPGGFGEQYF.

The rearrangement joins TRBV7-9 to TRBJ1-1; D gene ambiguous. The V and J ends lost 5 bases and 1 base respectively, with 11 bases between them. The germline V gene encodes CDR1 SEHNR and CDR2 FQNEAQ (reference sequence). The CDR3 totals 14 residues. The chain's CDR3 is CASSLAHGNTEAFF. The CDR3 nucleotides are TGTGCCAGCAGCCTGGCCCATGGGAACACTGAAGCTTTCTTT.

CDR3 nucleotide sequence: TGCGCCAGCAGCGACATAACGAACGTCGAGACCCAGTACTTC. This encodes CASSDITNVETQYF. The gene calls are TRBV4-1 and TRBJ2-5; D is undetermined. CDR3 size: 14 residues. Trimming took off 5 bases at V and 5 bases at J, with 15 bases between the two ends. Germline CDR1 is MGHRA and CDR2 is YSYEKL.

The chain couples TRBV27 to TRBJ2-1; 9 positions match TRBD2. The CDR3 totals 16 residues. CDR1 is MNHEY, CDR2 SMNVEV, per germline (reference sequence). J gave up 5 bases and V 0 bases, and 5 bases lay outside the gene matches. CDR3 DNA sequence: TGTGCCAGCAGTTTATCGAGAGCTAGCGGGAACAATGAGCAGTTCTTC. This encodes CASSLSRASGNNEQFF.

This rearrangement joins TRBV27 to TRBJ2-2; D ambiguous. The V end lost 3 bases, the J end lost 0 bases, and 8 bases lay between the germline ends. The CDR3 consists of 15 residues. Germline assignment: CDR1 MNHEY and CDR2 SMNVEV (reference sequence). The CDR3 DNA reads TGTGCCAGCAGTTTGACACGAACGAACACCGGGGAGCTGTTTTTT. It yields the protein CASSLTRTNTGELFF.

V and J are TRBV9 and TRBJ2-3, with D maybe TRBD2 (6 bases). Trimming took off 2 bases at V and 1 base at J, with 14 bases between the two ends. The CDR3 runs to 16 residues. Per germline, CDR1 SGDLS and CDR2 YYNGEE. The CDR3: CASSVGGVSRTDTQYF. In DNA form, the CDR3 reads TGTGCCAGCAGCGTCGGGGGAGTGTCCCGCACAGATACGCAGTATTTT.